The following is a T cell receptor beta chain sequence with its context. This sample is part of a study of blood T cell repertoires in COVID-19. Study information: Samples taken during acute and convalescent COVID-19 were collected in the United States, Italy and Spain.

TCRdb's table, derived via immunoSEQ multiplex PCR, lists solely in-frame clones and lacks some. The sample holds about 270,000 clones, under 90% seen once. This receptor was taken from an older woman with active or convalescent COVID-19. Sequencing input: peripheral blood.

The chain's CDR3 is CASSSGLETQYF. The CDR3 region has the DNA TGCGCCAGCAGCTCGGGACTAGAGACCCAGTACTTC. The chain joins TRBV5-1 to TRBJ2-5; a weak D match, TRBD2 (6 bases). This CDR3 is built from 12 residues. Trimming took off 3 bases at V and 4 bases at J, with 7 bases between the two ends. CDR1 is SGHRS and CDR2 is YFSETQ in the germline V gene.